This T cell receptor beta chain was sequenced during a study of PD-L1 blockade in urothelial cancer. For the study at large: Of 29 to 30 patients, almost 26 were males with bladder-origin urothelial cancer.

Germline CDR1 MNHNS, CDR2 SASEGT. This CDR3 region has 17 residues. V was pared by 5 bases and J by 0 bases, with 9 bases of the junction left unmatched. Time point in this sample: pretreatment peripheral blood. Clones were read by immunoSEQ multiplex PCR, and TCRdb kept only the in-frame ones, dropping some. The sample carries about 95,000 clones, about nine tenths recorded once. Sequences were derived from PBMCs, sampled around atezolizumab (anti-PD-L1) treatment. V usage is TRBV6-1 and J usage is TRBJ1-4, with TRBD1 matching over 7 bases. The clonotype comes from a man aged 55 to 70 with urothelial cancer. CDR3: CASSQGTAPATNEKLFF. The CDR3 DNA follows: TGTGCCAGCAGTCAAGGGACAGCCCCTGCAACTAATGAAAAACTGTTTTTT.